The 5 T cell receptor beta chains below come from one sample, sequenced in a study of response to subunit inactivated influenza vaccine. Each CDR3 protein gets one entry after TCRdb re-called the RT-PCR reads with MiXCR. Here the sample spans about 500,000 distinct CDR3 sequences, 16% being singletons. Sequenced material: CD4+ T cells sorted from PBMCs, taken roughly 24 months after vaccination. Every receptor here comes from a man between 45 and 75 years old who received an inactivated influenza vaccine.

The V call is TRBV27, the J call TRBJ2-3; TRBD2 matches at 10 bases. The CDR3 consists of 16 residues. Germline V gives CDR1 MNHEY, CDR2 SMNVEV (reference sequence). Trimming cost V 6 bases and J 0 bases; bases outside gene matches: 6. CDR3 sequence reads: CASRIAGGGSTDTQYF. As DNA, the CDR3 is TGTGCCAGCAGAATAGCGGGAGGTGGGAGCACAGATACGCAGTATTTT.

The chain carries TRBV12-3 or TRBV12-4 and TRBJ1-5; no definite D call. CDR3 length equals 13 residues. The ends were cut back, 3 bases at V and 4 bases at J, with 7 bases in the middle. This chain's CDR3 is CASSFQQNQPQHF. The CDR3 DNA is TGTGCCAGCAGTTTTCAGCAAAATCAGCCCCAGCATTTT.

The rearrangement joins TRBV28 to TRBJ2-4; D remains unclear. V was shortened by 2 bases and J by 6 bases, with 11 bases between the two germline ends. The CDR3 sequence is 14 residues long. CDR1 and CDR2 (germline): MDHEN, SYDVKM. The CDR3 DNA sequence: TGTGCCAGCAGTTTAAGGGCGGCGAGAAACATTCAGTACTTC. Translating gives CASSLRAARNIQYF.

This chain uses TRBV5-1 with TRBJ2-2; no clear D. CDR1 and CDR2 (germline): SGHRS, YFSETQ. The CDR3 contains 13 residues. V lost 1 base, J lost 8 bases, and 9 bases lay in between. CDR3 in amino acids: CASSLSLLGELFF. The CDR3 DNA reads as TGCGCCAGCAGCTTGTCGTTGTTGGGGGAGCTGTTTTTT.

This clonotype turned up a few times. The V gene is TRBV7-6, the J gene TRBJ1-4; 7 nucleotides align to TRBD1. This CDR3 comprises 16 residues. The junction had 11 bases not matched to a gene; V was cut back by 6 bases and J by 4 bases. Germline CDR1 is SGHVS and CDR2 is FNYEAQ. The CDR3 sequence is CASSLGPPGGNEKLFF. CDR3 sequence (DNA): TGTGCCAGCAGTCTGGGGCCGCCAGGGGGTAATGAAAAACTGTTTTTT.